A single sample gave rise to the 29 T cell receptor beta chains below, sequenced in a study of T cells in Graves' hyperthyroidism and ophthalmopathy. Using RNA transcripts as the source, TCR beta CDR3 regions were amplified. First-round RT-PCR of the TCR CDR3 relied on the HTBI primer set. Using its own MiXCR run on the multiplex PCR reads, TCRdb lists one record per CDR3 protein. The sample lists under 350,000 distinct CDR3 sequences; 20% to 25% were seen once. The material sequenced was blood. These receptors were taken from a woman between 45 and 65 years old with Graves' hyperthyroidism.

This clonotype was detected a few times. The CDR3 protein is CASSRGRSGANVLTF. Here the CDR3 DNA reads TGTGCCAGCAGTAGAGGACGCTCTGGGGCCAACGTCCTGACTTTC. The chain joins TRBV6-1 to TRBJ2-6; no clear D gene. This CDR3 spans 15 amino acids. V was pared by 5 bases and J by 0 bases, with 8 bases between. The germline V gene encodes CDR1 MNHNS and CDR2 SASEGT.

This chain connects TRBV6-1 to TRBJ2-1; TRBD2 matches 15 bases. This CDR3 region has 18 residues. The ends lost 0 bases at V and 2 bases at J; junction bases unmatched: 2. Germline assignment: CDR1 MNHNS and CDR2 SASEGT. The CDR3 protein is CASSEAWTSGRAYNEQFF. CDR3 in DNA: TGTGCCAGCAGTGAAGCTTGGACTAGCGGGAGGGCCTACAATGAGCAGTTCTTC.

This clonotype was observed at least ten times. The chain carries TRBV11-2 and TRBJ1-6; 8 bases line up with TRBD1. The CDR3 runs to 15 residues. Germline CDR1 SGHAT, CDR2 FQNNGV. V lost 1 base, J lost 7 bases, and 3 bases stayed unmatched. The CDR3 DNA is TGTGCCAGCAGCTTAGCGGACAGGGTCAATTCACCCCTCCACTTT. Translating it yields CASSLADRVNSPLHF.

This sequence joins TRBV4-2 and TRBJ2-5, with a possible D match to TRBD1 (6 bases). This CDR3 region has 14 residues. Germline values: CDR1 LGHNA, CDR2 YNFKEQ. V was cut by 1 base and J by 5 bases, with 11 bases left in between. CDR3 amino acids: CASSQGGPRETQYF. The CDR3 bases are TGTGCCAGCAGCCAAGGGGGGCCTCGGGAGACCCAGTACTTC.

The gene calls are TRBV5-6 and TRBJ1-2; D not resolved. V was cut by 2 bases and J by 3 bases, with 11 bases left in between. The CDR3 is made up of 14 amino acids. From germline, CDR1 is SGHDT and CDR2 YYEEEE. CDR3 nucleotide sequence: TGTGCCAGCAGCTTACTGGAGGAGGACTATGGCTACACCTTC. The encoded protein is CASSLLEEDYGYTF.

The genes are TRBV4-1 and TRBJ1-5; a possible D gene is TRBD1 (5 bases). Germline values: CDR1 MGHRA, CDR2 YSYEKL. This CDR3 region has 17 residues. Trimming shortened V by 0 bases and J by 0 bases, and 12 bases separated the two germline ends. CDR3 loop: CASSQDQGSNSNQPQHF. The CDR3 DNA is TGCGCCAGCAGCCAAGATCAGGGCAGTAATAGCAATCAGCCCCAGCATTTT.

The V call is TRBV9, the J call TRBJ2-2, with unresolved D. V was clipped by 4 bases and J by 2 bases, with 9 bases between them. Germline V lookup: CDR1 SGDLS, CDR2 YYNGEE. The CDR3 is 14 residues long. The DNA of the CDR3 is TGTGCCAGCAGCCCCTGGGAAAACACCGGGGAGCTGTTTTTT. Amino acids: CASSPWENTGELFF.

This clonotype appeared many times. The chain links TRBV6-1 to TRBJ2-6, with a tentative D call TRBD1 (6 bases). The CDR3 runs to 15 residues. V lost 6 bases, J lost 4 bases, and 13 bases lay in between. Germline V gene lookup returns CDR1 MNHNS and CDR2 SASEGT. The CDR3 loop is CASRGQYSGANVLTF. The CDR3 nucleotides are TGTGCCAGCAGAGGACAGTACAGCGGGGCCAACGTCCTGACTTTC.

This clonotype has just a few counts. The V gene is TRBV2, the J gene TRBJ1-5; tentative D call: TRBD1 (6 bases). There are 16 residues in the CDR3. V lost 8 bases and J 0 bases, leaving 17 bases between the germline ends. Germline CDR1 and CDR2: SNHLY and FYNNEI. Here the CDR3 reads CASAPGDTNSNQPQHF. CDR3 DNA: TGTGCCAGCGCCCCGGGGGACACTAATAGCAATCAGCCCCAGCATTTT.

V and J are TRBV10-3 and TRBJ2-2; D not certain. The J call is in doubt because the DNA end fits TRBJ1-1 better. In germline, CDR1 is ENHRY, CDR2 SYGVKD. The CDR3 loop spans 11 amino acids. The CDR3 DNA sequence: TGTGCCACTGCGGCGGACCAAGGAGCTTTCTTT. Translated: CATAADQGAFF.

The rearrangement links TRBV20-1 to TRBJ2-1; D not resolved. Germline CDR1 and CDR2: DFQATT and SNEGSKA (reference sequence). CDR3 length: 14 amino acids. The germline V and J ends were trimmed by 5 bases and 0 bases, with 11 bases remaining between them. CDR3 protein: CSAGPPSSYNEQFF. CDR3 sequence (DNA): TGCAGTGCTGGCCCGCCGAGCTCCTACAATGAGCAGTTCTTC.

This sequence joins TRBV20-1 and TRBJ2-2; 13 bases align to TRBD2. In germline, CDR1 is DFQATT, CDR2 SNEGSKA (reference sequence). There are 17 residues in the CDR3. V dropped 3 bases and J dropped 0; count of bases not matched to a gene: 4. In nucleotides, the CDR3 is TGCAGTGCTAGGACGGGACTAGCGGGATCGAACACCGGGGAGCTGTTTTTT. Amino acid sequence: CSARTGLAGSNTGELFF.

The V gene is TRBV2, the J gene TRBJ2-3, with D perhaps TRBD2 (5 bases). The CDR3 spans 12 residues. From germline, CDR1 is SNHLY and CDR2 FYNNEI. V was cut by 1 base and J by 8 bases, with 7 bases left in between. CDR3 sequence reads: CASSEVRATQYF. The CDR3 nucleotides read TGTGCCAGCAGTGAAGTGAGGGCTACGCAGTATTTT.

Worth noting for this clonotype: A much larger clone lies a single base off, so this may be a read error. The rearrangement links TRBV4-2 to TRBJ1-5, with D maybe TRBD1 (6 bases). The V end lost 0 bases, the J end lost 7 bases, and 13 bases lay between the germline ends. Germline V gene data show CDR1 as LGHNA and CDR2 as YNFKEQ. This CDR3 comprises 15 residues. The CDR3 region has the DNA TGTGCCAGCAGCCAAGATCGGACAGAGCACCAGCCCCAGCATTTT. Amino acids: CASSQDRTEHQPQHF.

This rearrangement joins TRBV19 to TRBJ2-5, with 10 positions matching TRBD1. The junction had 7 bases not matched to a gene; V was cut back by 8 bases and J by 4 bases. From germline, CDR1 is LNHDA and CDR2 SQIVND (reference sequence). The CDR3 is 14 amino acids. The CDR3 coding sequence is TGTGCCAGTTCCTCCGGGACAGGGGTAGAGACCCAGTACTTC. Translated, it gives CASSSGTGVETQYF.

This clonotype occurred many times. The V gene is TRBV20-1, the J gene TRBJ1-1, with D uncertain. The germline V gene encodes CDR1 DFQATT and CDR2 SNEGSKA (reference sequence). The CDR3 covers 12 residues. CDR3 region: CSTGRINTEAFF. For the CDR3, the DNA is TGCAGCACCGGGAGAATAAACACTGAAGCTTTCTTT.

This clonotype was recorded many times. The chain couples TRBV20-1 to TRBJ1-2; unclear D gene. Germline CDR1 is DFQATT and CDR2 is SNEGSKA (reference sequence). V shed 3 bases and J shed 4 bases, with 15 bases lying between them. The CDR3 is made up of 14 amino acids. The CDR3 region is CSAREAKGSYGYTF. DNA of the CDR3: TGCAGTGCTAGGGAGGCAAAAGGGAGCTATGGCTACACCTTC.

There are a few counts of this clonotype. The chain combines TRBV7-2 with TRBJ2-1; D is possibly TRBD2 (6 bases). V lost 1 base and J 7 bases, leaving 11 bases between the germline ends. The CDR3 sequence is 14 residues long. Germline V gives CDR1 SGHTA, CDR2 FQGNSA. This CDR3 reads CASSLVAGKNEQFF. CDR3 DNA sequence: TGTGCCAGCAGCTTAGTCGCGGGGAAAAATGAGCAGTTCTTC.

This clonotype was recorded many times. The V call is TRBV20-1, the J call TRBJ2-7; TRBD1 agrees at 8 bases. The V gene end was trimmed by 5 bases and the J gene end by 6 bases; junction bases not matched to a gene: 6. CDR1 is DFQATT and CDR2 is SNEGSKA in the germline V gene (reference sequence). CDR3 length: 12 amino acids. The DNA of the CDR3 is TGCAGTGCTCCCACCAGGGGGCCCGAGCAGTACTTC. This gives the protein CSAPTRGPEQYF.

This clonotype was seen ten or more times. The rearrangement joins TRBV28 to TRBJ1-6, with TRBD1 identical over 8 bases. This CDR3 comprises 17 residues. The trim removed 2 bases at V and 0 bases at J, leaving 3 bases unmatched. Germline V gives CDR1 MDHEN, CDR2 SYDVKM. CDR3 in amino acids: CASSLGQGSSYNSPLHF. CDR3 in DNA: TGTGCCAGCAGTTTAGGACAGGGAAGCTCCTATAATTCACCCCTCCACTTT.

This clonotype was recorded many times. This chain connects TRBV20-1 to TRBJ1-2; D gene unclear. The CDR3 is 14 residues long. The germline V gene encodes CDR1 DFQATT and CDR2 SNEGSKA (reference sequence). Trimming pared 3 bases from V and 4 bases from J, leaving 15 bases between. The CDR3 sequence: CSASERATLYGYTF. The CDR3 DNA follows: TGCAGTGCTAGTGAGCGGGCCACCCTCTATGGCTACACCTTC.

The chain joins TRBV24-1 to TRBJ1-2; 9 nucleotides agree with TRBD1. Germline V CDR1 and CDR2: KGHDR, SFDVKD. V shed 3 bases, J shed 3 bases, and the junction held 4 bases outside the gene matches. The CDR3 totals 15 residues. The CDR3 DNA sequence: TGTGCCACCAGTGATCCGGGACAGGGCCACTATGGCTACACCTTC. Translated: CATSDPGQGHYGYTF.

This clonotype has a count of ten or more. J is TRBJ1-5 and V is TRBV5-1, with D maybe TRBD1 (6 bases). The germline gives CDR1 SGHRS, CDR2 YFSETQ. This CDR3 spans 15 amino acids. The V end lost 0 bases, the J end lost 0 bases, and 7 bases lay between the germline ends. CDR3 loop: CASSLAGASNQPQHF. CDR3 nucleotides: TGCGCCAGCAGCTTGGCAGGGGCTAGCAATCAGCCCCAGCATTTT. The whole variable domain, remainder taken from reference TRBV5-1 and TRBJ1-5, is KAGVTQTPRYLIKTRGQQVTLSCSPISGHRSVSWYQQTPGQGLQFLFEYFSETQRNKGNFPGRFSGRQFSNSRSEMNVSTLELGDSALYLCASSLAGASNQPQHFGDGTRLSIL.

Ten or more counts support this clonotype. V is TRBV7-9 and J is TRBJ2-1; 11 positions agree with TRBD1. Per germline, CDR1 SEHNR and CDR2 FQNEAQ (reference sequence). The V gene end was trimmed by 4 bases and the J gene end by 0 bases; junction bases not matched to a gene: 8. The CDR3 loop spans 18 amino acids. The CDR3 is CASSSRGQGASSYNEQFF. CDR3 sequence (DNA): TGTGCCAGCAGCTCACGAGGACAGGGGGCTAGCTCCTACAATGAGCAGTTCTTC. The full variable domain, in which reference TRBV7-9 and TRBJ2-1 provide the parts outside the CDR3, is DTGVSQNPRHKITKRGQNVTFRCDPISEHNRLYWYRQTLGQGPEFLTYFQNEAQLEKSRLLSDRFSAERPKGSFSTLEIQRTEQGDSAMYLCASSSRGQGASSYNEQFFGPGTRLTVL.

In this sample, this clonotype turned up many times. V gene TRBV4-1 combines with J gene TRBJ2-2; D possibly corresponds to TRBD1 (5 bases). Germline values: CDR1 MGHRA, CDR2 YSYEKL. The CDR3 is 16 residues long. V lost 1 base and J 3 bases, leaving 12 bases between the germline ends. The CDR3 sequence is CASSQVTAYYTGELFF. In DNA form, the CDR3 reads TGCGCCAGCAGCCAAGTGACAGCGTACTACACCGGGGAGCTGTTTTTT.

In its sample, this clonotype was seen many times. The V and J genes are TRBV20-1 and TRBJ2-1, with 9 bases fitting TRBD2. This CDR3 region has 15 residues. J lost 2 bases, V lost 3 bases, and 5 bases had no gene match. Germline values: CDR1 DFQATT, CDR2 SNEGSKA (reference sequence). Written as DNA, the CDR3 is TGCAGTGCTAGTGACGCGGGAGGGCCCTACAATGAGCAGTTCTTC. Translation: CSASDAGGPYNEQFF.

This clonotype showed up many times. The V call is TRBV7-9, the J call TRBJ2-5, with a possible D match to TRBD1 (5 bases). Germline V lookup: CDR1 SEHNR, CDR2 FQNEAQ (reference sequence). CDR3 length: 16 residues. The V end was cut by 1 base, the J end by 6 bases, with 18 bases between. CDR3 amino acids: CASSLGPVAGLKTQYF. The DNA for the CDR3 is TGTGCCAGCAGCTTAGGTCCGGTGGCAGGGTTAAAGACCCAGTACTTC.

This rearrangement joins TRBV16 to TRBJ1-2; D gene uncertain. Trimming shortened V by 4 bases and J by 8 bases, and 14 bases separated the two germline ends. CDR3 length: 13 amino acids. CDR1 is KGHSY, CDR2 FQNENV, per germline. CDR3 sequence (DNA): TGTGCCAGCAGCCTTACCCCCCCAGTGGGCTACACCTTC. It translates to CASSLTPPVGYTF.

This clonotype was recorded a few times. This sequence joins TRBV24-1 and TRBJ1-5, with 7 bases lining up with TRBD1. Looked up from germline, CDR1 is KGHDR and CDR2 is SFDVKD. The V and J ends lost 7 bases and 5 bases, in that order; junction bases with no gene match: 4. There are 13 residues in the CDR3. CDR3 nucleotides: TGTGCCACCAGAGCGGGACAGTATCAGCCCCAGCATTTT. It codes for CATRAGQYQPQHF.